One sample yielded the 21 T cell receptor beta chains listed below, sequenced in a study of blood T cell repertoires in COVID-19. Sequenced by immunoSEQ multiplex PCR; TCRdb stores in-frame clones only, minus some. The sample shows roughly 240,000 clones, roughly four fifths of them seen only once. Sequencing was performed on PBMCs or T cells enriched from blood (not recorded which). These receptors originate from a woman between 40 and 55 years old who had been exposed to COVID-19.

The gene calls are TRBV28 and TRBJ1-5; D is possibly TRBD1 (5 bases). The germline V gene encodes CDR1 MDHEN and CDR2 SYDVKM. V lost 6 bases to trimming and J lost 0 bases, with 15 bases between them. The CDR3 covers 16 residues. CDR3 protein: CASSSRGLGSNQPQHF. Here the CDR3 DNA reads TGTGCCAGCAGCTCCCGGGGGTTAGGTAGCAATCAGCCCCAGCATTTT.

In this sample, this clone turned up once. CDR3 amino acids: CASNSPGENYGYTF. The DNA of the CDR3 is TGTGCCAGCAACTCACCCGGGGAAAACTATGGCTACACCTTC. The V and J genes are TRBV4-2 and TRBJ1-2; D unresolved. Between the trimmed V and J ends, which lost 7 bases and 2 bases, there was a span of 14 bases. Germline CDR1 is LGHNA and CDR2 is YNFKEQ. CDR3 length: 14 amino acids.

The chain is built from TRBV30 and TRBJ2-7, with TRBD1 matching over 9 bases. V dropped 2 bases and J dropped 2; count of bases not matched to a gene: 10. The CDR3 loop spans 16 amino acids. The germline V gene has CDR1 GTSNPN and CDR2 SVGIG (reference sequence). This chain's CDR3 is CAWSSHSGTGPYEQYF. The CDR3 bases are TGTGCCTGGAGTTCTCACTCCGGGACAGGGCCCTACGAGCAGTACTTC.

About this clone itself: Germline and junction disagree at one end, which may indicate a read error. V usage is TRBV9 and J usage is TRBJ2-1; D remains ambiguous. The CDR3 has 16 amino acids. Germline V CDR1 and CDR2: SGDLS, YYNGEE. The CDR3 DNA is TGTGCCAGCAGCGTAGCTACATCAGGATCCTTCAATGAGCAGTTCTTC. Its translation: CASSVATSGSFNEQFF. Filled out from reference TRBV9 and TRBJ2-1, the complete variable domain reads DSGVTQTPKHLITATGQRVTLRCSPRSGDLSVYWYQQSLDQGLQFLIQYYNGEERAKGNILERFSAQQFPDLHSELNLSSLELGDSALYFCASSVATSGSFNEQFFGPGTRLTVL.

This clone appeared a single time. The chain uses TRBV25-1 and TRBJ1-1; TRBD1 is a possible D gene (5 bases). The CDR3 loop spans 14 amino acids. Trimming took 4 bases from V and 4 from J, leaving 13 bases between them. The germline CDR1 and CDR2 sequences are MGHDK and SYGVNS. CDR3: CASSVSQGRTEAFF. The CDR3 bases are TGTGCCAGCAGTGTGAGCCAGGGTCGCACTGAAGCTTTCTTT. The variable domain in full, completed from reference TRBV25-1 and TRBJ1-1, reads EADIYQTPRYLVIGTGKKITLECSQTMGHDKMYWYQQDPGMELHLIHYSYGVNSTEKGDLSSESTVSRIRTEHFPLTLESARPSHTSQYLCASSVSQGRTEAFFGQGTRLTVV.

V gene TRBV19 combines with J gene TRBJ1-5, with D unresolved. The V gene's germline CDR1 is LNHDA and CDR2 SQIVND (reference sequence). Trimming removed 4 bases from V and 4 bases from J, with 8 bases in between. The CDR3 has 13 residues. CDR3 nucleotides: TGTGCCAGTAGTACCGCGGTGAATCAGCCCCAGCATTTT. This encodes CASSTAVNQPQHF. The variable domain in full, with the rest retrieved from reference TRBV19 and TRBJ1-5, is DGGITQSPKYLFRKEGQNVTLSCEQNLNHDAMYWYRQDPGQGLRLIYYSQIVNDFQKGDIAEGYSVSREKKESFPLTVTSAQKNPTAFYLCASSTAVNQPQHFGDGTRLSIL.

The chain uses TRBV3-1 (or the pseudogene TRBV3-2) and TRBJ1-2, with D unclear. V was clipped by 3 bases and J by 6 bases, with 8 bases between them. Germline V gene lookup returns CDR1 LGHDT and CDR2 YNNKEL (reference sequence). The CDR3 spans 12 residues. This CDR3 is CASSQGENGYTF. The CDR3 nucleotides read TGTGCCAGCAGCCAGGGAGAAAATGGCTACACCTTC.

The chain recombines TRBV21-1 with TRBJ2-5; TRBD1, the table's D call, lacks a check against the DNA. TRBV21-1 is listed as a pseudogene. The CDR3 has 22 residues. The CDR3 protein is CASSKPPPRPPLETPYQETQYF. The DNA for the CDR3 is TGTGCCAGCAGCAAACCTCCCCCGCGACCTCCTTTAGAGACACCGTACCAAGAGACCCAGTACTTC.

V usage is TRBV10-3 and J usage is TRBJ1-1, with D maybe TRBD1 (6 bases). CDR1 is ENHRY, CDR2 SYGVKD, per germline. This CDR3 has 14 residues. Trimming shortened V by 0 bases and J by 5 bases, and 10 bases separated the two germline ends. The CDR3 loop reads CAISESQGETEAFF. Here the CDR3 DNA reads TGTGCCATCAGTGAGTCACAGGGCGAGACTGAAGCTTTCTTT.

J is TRBJ1-1 and V is TRBV7-9, with TRBD1 identical over 9 bases. Germline trimming cut 5 bases from V and 5 bases from J; bases unmatched to any gene: 6. This CDR3 is 14 amino acids long. Germline V gene lookup returns CDR1 SEHNR and CDR2 FQNEAQ (reference sequence). CDR3 region: CASSPGQGRTEAFF. For the CDR3, the DNA is TGTGCCAGCAGCCCGGGACAGGGAAGAACTGAAGCTTTCTTT.

This chain joins TRBV28 and TRBJ2-2; D is ambiguous. The length of the CDR3 is 16 residues. From germline, CDR1 is MDHEN and CDR2 SYDVKM. V lost 2 bases to trimming and J lost 9 bases, with 19 bases between them. The CDR3 region has the DNA TGTGCCAGCAGTTTAATCGGAGTTTCCGTACCGCGGGAGCTGTTTTTT. Its protein is CASSLIGVSVPRELFF.

There are many counts of this clone. The chain joins TRBV3-1 (or the pseudogene TRBV3-2) to TRBJ1-2; D gene unclear. Trimming took 1 base from V and 11 from J, leaving 11 bases between them. CDR1 and CDR2 (germline): LGHDT, YNNKEL (reference sequence). The CDR3 is made up of 12 amino acids. The CDR3 protein is CASSQALGGYTF. In DNA form, the CDR3 reads TGTGCCAGCAGCCAAGCCCTGGGAGGGTACACCTTC.

The rearrangement links TRBV6-6 to TRBJ1-4; the D is unclear. Germline CDR1 and CDR2: MNHNY and SVGAGI (reference sequence). CDR3 size: 14 residues. The germline V and J ends were trimmed by 3 bases and 7 bases, with 12 bases remaining between them. CDR3 loop: CASSYLAVREKLFF. The CDR3 DNA reads TGTGCCAGCAGTTATTTGGCGGTACGTGAAAAACTGTTTTTT.

A single count supports this clone. The CDR3 reads CASSRGGRIGYEQYF. CDR3 coding DNA: TGTGCCAGCAGCCGGGGGGGGAGGATCGGCTACGAGCAGTACTTC. The chain uses TRBV27 and TRBJ2-7; 8 nucleotides line up with TRBD2. V gave up 6 bases and J gave up 3 bases; unmatched junction bases: 10. Germline loops: CDR1 MNHEY, CDR2 SMNVEV (reference sequence). The CDR3 contains 15 residues.

The chain couples TRBV18 to TRBJ1-5; D not resolved. In germline, CDR1 is KGHSH, CDR2 LQKENI. CDR3 length: 15 residues. Trimming took off 3 bases at V and 2 bases at J, with 11 bases between the two ends. CDR3 loop: CASSPGDKGNQPQHF. CDR3 nucleotide sequence: TGTGCCAGCTCACCGGGCGACAAGGGCAATCAGCCCCAGCATTTT.

This clone was counted a few times. The chain couples TRBV7-2 to TRBJ1-6, with D tentatively TRBD1 (5 bases). Trimming shortened V by 5 bases and J by 11 bases, and 16 bases separated the two germline ends. The CDR3 is made up of 14 amino acids. CDR1 and CDR2 (germline): SGHTA, FQGNSA. The CDR3 is CASSPTPGTPPLHF. For the CDR3, the DNA is TGTGCCAGCAGCCCAACTCCAGGGACTCCACCCCTCCACTTT.

The chain is built from TRBV6-5 and TRBJ2-7; 11 bases are shared with TRBD1. Looked up from germline, CDR1 is MNHEY and CDR2 is SVGAGI. V lost 5 bases, J lost 6 bases, and 6 bases stayed unmatched. This CDR3 has 14 residues. The CDR3 DNA follows: TGTGCCAGCAGTACACCCGGGACAGGGGGCGAGCAGTACTTC. It encodes CASSTPGTGGEQYF.

This clone was seen just once. The rearrangement joins TRBV3-1 (or the pseudogene TRBV3-2) to TRBJ1-2, with 11 bases fitting TRBD1. The CDR3 totals 16 residues. Per germline, CDR1 LGHDT and CDR2 YNNKEL (reference sequence). V dropped 0 bases and J dropped 6; count of bases not matched to a gene: 6. The CDR3 here is CASSQDRTGGVDGYTF. The CDR3 DNA is TGTGCCAGCAGCCAAGATCGGACAGGGGGCGTTGATGGCTACACCTTC.

The chain combines TRBV19 with TRBJ1-5, with 8 bases aligning to TRBD1. This CDR3 is 14 amino acids long. Germline V CDR1 and CDR2: LNHDA, SQIVND (reference sequence). V gave up 6 bases and J gave up 7 bases; unmatched junction bases: 8. The CDR3 nucleotides are TGTGCCAGTAGGGGGACAGGCTACTGGCAGCCCCAGCATTTT. Encoded protein: CASRGTGYWQPQHF.

The chain is built from TRBV19 and TRBJ1-1; no definite D call. The ends were cut back, 2 bases at V and 8 bases at J, with 12 bases in the middle. The germline V gene has CDR1 LNHDA and CDR2 SQIVND (reference sequence). The CDR3 is made up of 13 amino acids. The CDR3 sequence: CASSIKGRQEAFF. DNA of the CDR3: TGTGCCAGTAGTATAAAAGGCAGGCAGGAAGCTTTCTTT.

This sequence joins TRBV27 and TRBJ2-2; 10 nucleotides align to TRBD1. The germline CDR1 and CDR2 sequences are MNHEY and SMNVEV (reference sequence). The junction had 8 bases not matched to a gene; V was cut back by 3 bases and J by 7 bases. CDR3 length: 16 residues. The CDR3, as DNA: TGTGCCAGCAGTTTCTTAGGACAGGGGGTTGACGGGGAGCTGTTTTTT. Translating it yields CASSFLGQGVDGELFF.